These 9 T cell receptor beta chains were sequenced from one sample in a study of technical replicates of blood from a handful of donors. Repertoires were generated with immunoSEQ multiplex PCR, while TCRdb's copy carries only in-frame clones and drops some. The sample yields just over 80,000 clones, just over 95% seen once. Source material: T cells isolated from PBMCs. The source is a human donor in good health.

The rearrangement links TRBV29-1 to TRBJ2-1; 10 bases match TRBD2. Trimming took 6 bases from V and 4 from J; bases not matched to a gene: 6. The CDR3 runs to 14 residues. Germline assignment: CDR1 SQVTM and CDR2 ANQGSEA. DNA of the CDR3: TGCAGCGTGCAAAGAGCGGGAGGGTACAATGAGCAGTTCTTC. Translating it yields CSVQRAGGYNEQFF.

The gene calls are TRBV7-8 and TRBJ2-5; TRBD2 aligns across 14 bases. V lost 8 bases and J lost 4; bases outside the gene matches: 0. This CDR3 contains 13 residues. Germline V gives CDR1 SGHVS, CDR2 FQNEAQ. DNA for the CDR3: TGTGCCAGCGGGACTAGCGGGGGAGAGACCCAGTACTTC. It yields the protein CASGTSGGETQYF.

The chain couples TRBV29-1 to TRBJ2-3; D is unclear. The V end was cut by 7 bases, the J end by 2 bases, with 13 bases between. The CDR3 runs to 13 residues. Germline assignment: CDR1 SQVTM and CDR2 ANQGSEA. The chain's CDR3 is CSALSRYTDTQYF. CDR3 nucleotide sequence: TGCAGCGCGCTTTCGCGTTACACAGATACGCAGTATTTT.

The chain uses TRBV11-2 and TRBJ2-7; tentatively, D is TRBD2 (5 bases). V lost 1 base to trimming and J lost 3 bases, with 13 bases between them. CDR1 SGHAT and CDR2 FQNNGV come from the germline V gene. This CDR3 contains 15 residues. The CDR3 spells CASSLAGSAYYEQYF. CDR3 nucleotide sequence: TGTGCCAGCAGCTTAGCTGGTAGCGCCTACTACGAGCAGTACTTC. Drawing the rest from reference TRBV11-2 and TRBJ2-7, the complete variable domain is EAGVAQSPRYKIIEKRQSVAFWCNPISGHATLYWYQQILGQGPKLLIQFQNNGVVDDSQLPKDRFSAERLKGVDSTLKIQPAKLEDSAVYLCASSLAGSAYYEQYFGPGTRLTVT.

This chain connects TRBV2 to TRBJ2-7; D perhaps matches TRBD1 (5 bases). V shed 0 bases and J shed 2 bases, with 14 bases lying between them. This CDR3 has 16 amino acids. The germline gives CDR1 SNHLY, CDR2 FYNNEI. This CDR3 reads CASSEALWTLTYEQYF. As DNA, the CDR3 is TGTGCCAGCAGTGAAGCGCTTTGGACATTGACCTACGAGCAGTACTTC.

The CDR3 spells CASSGRGSEQFF. CDR3 nucleotides: TGTGCCAGCAGCGGAAGGGGTTCTGAGCAGTTCTTC. The rearrangement links TRBV9 to TRBJ2-1; D might be TRBD1 (5 bases). Germline CDR1 and CDR2: SGDLS and YYNGEE. This CDR3 is 12 amino acids long. V was clipped by 3 bases and J by 9 bases, with 10 bases between them.

This chain links TRBV5-4 with TRBJ2-5, with D tentatively TRBD1 (5 bases). This CDR3 is 14 amino acids long. V was clipped by 3 bases and J by 0 bases, with 9 bases between them. Germline CDR1 reads SGHNT; CDR2 reads YYREEE (reference sequence). The CDR3 DNA reads TGTGCCAGCAGCTACCGACAGAACCAAGAGACCCAGTACTTC. Its translation: CASSYRQNQETQYF.

The V gene is TRBV5-6, the J gene TRBJ1-1; D unresolved. Germline CDR1 is SGHDT and CDR2 is YYEEEE. Deletions cut 5 bases from V and 0 bases from J, with 11 bases between. The CDR3 totals 14 residues. The CDR3 bases are TGTGCCAGCAGTTACTCTCCGGTGAACACTGAAGCTTTCTTT. This codes for CASSYSPVNTEAFF.

The rearrangement uses TRBV28 and TRBJ2-1, with TRBD2 matching over 11 bases. The germline V gene encodes CDR1 MDHEN and CDR2 SYDVKM. The CDR3 runs to 15 residues. V lost 7 bases and J lost 6; bases outside the gene matches: 8. The CDR3 sequence is CASTVLAGASNEQFF. DNA for the CDR3: TGTGCCAGCACCGTACTAGCGGGAGCGAGCAATGAGCAGTTCTTC.